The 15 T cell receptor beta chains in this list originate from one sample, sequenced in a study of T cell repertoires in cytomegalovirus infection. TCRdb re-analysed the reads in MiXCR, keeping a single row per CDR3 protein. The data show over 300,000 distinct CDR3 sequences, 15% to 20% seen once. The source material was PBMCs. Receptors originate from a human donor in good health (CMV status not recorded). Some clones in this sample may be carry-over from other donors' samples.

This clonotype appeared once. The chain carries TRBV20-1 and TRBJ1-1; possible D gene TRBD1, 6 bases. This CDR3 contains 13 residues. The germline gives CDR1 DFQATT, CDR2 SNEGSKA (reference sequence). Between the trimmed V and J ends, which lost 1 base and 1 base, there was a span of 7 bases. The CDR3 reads CSARVQGNTEAFF. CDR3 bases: TGCAGTGCTAGAGTACAGGGGAACACTGAAGCTTTCTTT.

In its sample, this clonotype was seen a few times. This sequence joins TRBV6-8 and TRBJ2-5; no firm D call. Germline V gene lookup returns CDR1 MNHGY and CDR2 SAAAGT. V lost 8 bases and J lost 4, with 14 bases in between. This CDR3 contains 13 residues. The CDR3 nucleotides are TGTGCCAGCCGGAGACCTACTCTAGAGACCCAGTACTTC. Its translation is CASRRPTLETQYF.

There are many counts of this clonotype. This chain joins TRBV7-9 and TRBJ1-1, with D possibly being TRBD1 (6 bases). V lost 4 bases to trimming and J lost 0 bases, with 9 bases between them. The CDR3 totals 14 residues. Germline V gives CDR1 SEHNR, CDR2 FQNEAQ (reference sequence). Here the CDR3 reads CASSSGHLNTEAFF. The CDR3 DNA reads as TGTGCCAGCAGCTCGGGACACTTGAACACTGAAGCTTTCTTT.

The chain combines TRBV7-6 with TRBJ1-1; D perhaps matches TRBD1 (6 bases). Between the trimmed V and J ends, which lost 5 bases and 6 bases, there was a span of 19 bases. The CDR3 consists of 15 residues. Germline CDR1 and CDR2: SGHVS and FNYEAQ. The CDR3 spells CASSPGGRGLSEAFF. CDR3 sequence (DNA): TGTGCCAGCAGCCCTGGGGGCAGGGGTTTATCTGAAGCTTTCTTT.

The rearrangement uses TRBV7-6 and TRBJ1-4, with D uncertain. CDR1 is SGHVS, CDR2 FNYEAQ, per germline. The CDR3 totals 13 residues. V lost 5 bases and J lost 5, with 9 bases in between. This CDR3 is CASSTQENEKLFF. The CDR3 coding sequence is TGTGCCAGCAGCACCCAGGAGAATGAAAAACTGTTTTTT.

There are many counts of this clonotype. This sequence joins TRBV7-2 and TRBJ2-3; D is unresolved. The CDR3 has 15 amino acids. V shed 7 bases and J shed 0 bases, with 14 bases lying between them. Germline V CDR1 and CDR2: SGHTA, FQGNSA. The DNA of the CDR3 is TGTGCCAGCACCTTCGAGGCCTCTAGCACAGATACGCAGTATTTT. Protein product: CASTFEASSTDTQYF.

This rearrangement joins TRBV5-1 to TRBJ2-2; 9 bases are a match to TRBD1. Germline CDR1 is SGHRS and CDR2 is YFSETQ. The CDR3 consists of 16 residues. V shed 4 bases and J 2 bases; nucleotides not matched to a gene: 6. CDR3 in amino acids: CASSRLTGGNTGELFF. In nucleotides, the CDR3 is TGCGCCAGCAGCCGTCTGACAGGGGGAAACACCGGGGAGCTGTTTTTT. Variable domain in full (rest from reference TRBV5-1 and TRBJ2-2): KAGVTQTPRYLIKTRGQQVTLSCSPISGHRSVSWYQQTPGQGLQFLFEYFSETQRNKGNFPGRFSGRQFSNSRSEMNVSTLELGDSALYLCASSRLTGGNTGELFFGEGSRLTVL.

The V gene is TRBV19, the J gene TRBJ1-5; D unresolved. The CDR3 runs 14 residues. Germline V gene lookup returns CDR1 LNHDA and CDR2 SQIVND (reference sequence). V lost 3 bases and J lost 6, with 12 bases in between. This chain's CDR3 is CASSMVGPPQPQHF. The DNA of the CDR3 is TGTGCCAGTAGTATGGTAGGGCCCCCTCAGCCCCAGCATTTT. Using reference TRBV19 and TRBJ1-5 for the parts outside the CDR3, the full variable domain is DGGITQSPKYLFRKEGQNVTLSCEQNLNHDAMYWYRQDPGQGLRLIYYSQIVNDFQKGDIAEGYSVSREKKESFPLTVTSAQKNPTAFYLCASSMVGPPQPQHFGDGTRLSIL.

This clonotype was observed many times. CDR3 bases: TGTGCCAGCAGTTTCGGTCTGGAGGGCTACGAGCAGTACTTC. The encoded protein is CASSFGLEGYEQYF. V and J are TRBV7-9 and TRBJ2-7, with a possible D match to TRBD2 (6 bases). V dropped 6 bases and J dropped 3 bases, with 15 bases sitting between them. The germline gives CDR1 SEHNR, CDR2 FQNEAQ (reference sequence). The CDR3 loop spans 14 amino acids. Complete variable domain (other parts from reference TRBV7-9 and TRBJ2-7): DTGVSQNPRHKITKRGQNVTFRCDPISEHNRLYWYRQTLGQGPEFLTYFQNEAQLEKSRLLSDRFSAERPKGSFSTLEIQRTEQGDSAMYLCASSFGLEGYEQYFGPGTRLTVT.

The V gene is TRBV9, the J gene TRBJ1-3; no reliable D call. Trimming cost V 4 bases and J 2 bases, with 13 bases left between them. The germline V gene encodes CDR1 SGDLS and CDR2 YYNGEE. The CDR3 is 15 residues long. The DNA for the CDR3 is TGTGCCAGCAGCCTGGCGACGGCCACTGGAAACACCATATATTTT. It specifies CASSLATATGNTIYF.

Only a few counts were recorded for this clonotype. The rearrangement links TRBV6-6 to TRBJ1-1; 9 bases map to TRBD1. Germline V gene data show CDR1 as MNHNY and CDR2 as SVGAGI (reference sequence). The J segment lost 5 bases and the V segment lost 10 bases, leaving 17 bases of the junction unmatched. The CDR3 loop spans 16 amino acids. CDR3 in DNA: TGTGCCACCGTACCAAGGGGACAGGGAGTTTGGACTGAAGCTTTCTTT. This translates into CATVPRGQGVWTEAFF.

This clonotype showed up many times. The CDR3 loop reads CASSQAGSYNSPLHF. The CDR3 DNA reads TGTGCCAGCAGCCAGGCCGGCTCCTATAATTCACCCCTCCACTTT. The rearrangement uses TRBV7-9 and TRBJ1-6; D unresolved. The CDR3 is made up of 15 amino acids. The germline V gene encodes CDR1 SEHNR and CDR2 FQNEAQ (reference sequence). The ends were cut back, 5 bases at V and 0 bases at J, with 8 bases in the middle.

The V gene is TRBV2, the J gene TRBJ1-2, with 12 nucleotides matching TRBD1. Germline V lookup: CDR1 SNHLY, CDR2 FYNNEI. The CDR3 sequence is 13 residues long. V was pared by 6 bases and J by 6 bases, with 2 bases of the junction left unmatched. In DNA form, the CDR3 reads TGTGCCAGCAGGGGACAGGGGGCGCATGGCTACACCTTC. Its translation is CASRGQGAHGYTF.

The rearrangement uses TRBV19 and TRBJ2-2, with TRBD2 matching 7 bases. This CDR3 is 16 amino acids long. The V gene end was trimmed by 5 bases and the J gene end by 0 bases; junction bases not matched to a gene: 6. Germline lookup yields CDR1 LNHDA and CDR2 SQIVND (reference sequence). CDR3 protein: CASSPLGTTNTGELFF. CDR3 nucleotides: TGTGCCAGTAGTCCCCTAGGGACTACGAACACCGGGGAGCTGTTTTTT.

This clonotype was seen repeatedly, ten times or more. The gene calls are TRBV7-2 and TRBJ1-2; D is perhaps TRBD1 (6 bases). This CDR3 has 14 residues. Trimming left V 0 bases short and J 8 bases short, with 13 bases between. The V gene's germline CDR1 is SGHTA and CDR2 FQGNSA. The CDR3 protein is CASSLAQRGLGYTF. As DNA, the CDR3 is TGTGCCAGCAGCTTAGCGCAGCGGGGGCTCGGCTACACCTTC.